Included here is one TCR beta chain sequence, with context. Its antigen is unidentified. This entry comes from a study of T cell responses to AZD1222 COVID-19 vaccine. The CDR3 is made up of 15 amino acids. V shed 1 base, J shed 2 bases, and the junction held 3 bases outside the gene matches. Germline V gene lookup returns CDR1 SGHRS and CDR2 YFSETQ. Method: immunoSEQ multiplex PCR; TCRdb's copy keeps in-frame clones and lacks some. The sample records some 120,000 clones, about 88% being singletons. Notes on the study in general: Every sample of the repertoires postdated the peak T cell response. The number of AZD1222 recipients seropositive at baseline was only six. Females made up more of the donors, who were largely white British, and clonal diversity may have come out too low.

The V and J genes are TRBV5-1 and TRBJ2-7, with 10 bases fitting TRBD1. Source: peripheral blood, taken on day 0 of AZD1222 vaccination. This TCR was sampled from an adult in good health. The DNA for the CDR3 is TGCGCCAGCAGCTTGTTAGGACAGGGGGCCTACGAGCAGTACTTC. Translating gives CASSLLGQGAYEQYF.